This passage covers 3 T cell receptor beta chains from one sample sequenced in a study of CD8 T cells in Susac syndrome. With random hexamers, reverse transcription was performed on roughly 0.5 to 1 ug of RNA. TCRdb passed the immunoSEQ multiplex PCR reads through MiXCR, listing each CDR3 protein once. The repertoire holds about 160,000 distinct CDR3 sequences, with about 94% as singletons. The sequencing input was CD4+ T cells from PBMCs. Receptors were obtained from a human donor in good health.

This clonotype has more than one count but fewer than ten. V and J are TRBV5-1 and TRBJ2-1, with D unclear. The CDR3 covers 13 residues. Germline V gives CDR1 SGHRS, CDR2 YFSETQ. The ends were cut back, 0 bases at V and 10 bases at J, with 11 bases in the middle. The CDR3 bases are TGCGCCAGCAGCTTGGCGTTAGGCCCCGAGCAGTTCTTC. It encodes CASSLALGPEQFF.

Only a few counts were recorded for this clonotype. The rearrangement uses TRBV29-1 and TRBJ2-7, with D tentatively TRBD1 or TRBD2 (5 bases each). The CDR3 runs to 13 residues. V gave up 7 bases and J gave up 2 bases, with 15 bases separating them. Germline V CDR1 and CDR2: SQVTM, ANQGSEA. The chain's CDR3 is CSARGQGTYEQYF. CDR3 bases: TGCAGCGCTCGAGGGCAGGGAACCTACGAGCAGTACTTC.

The V and J genes are TRBV29-1 and TRBJ1-1; tentatively, D is TRBD1 (6 bases). The CDR3 spans 13 residues. V was clipped by 6 bases and J by 0 bases, with 11 bases between them. CDR1 and CDR2 (germline): SQVTM, ANQGSEA. The CDR3 coding sequence is TGCAGCGTGACAGGTCGATTGAACACTGAAGCTTTCTTT. Protein sequence: CSVTGRLNTEAFF.